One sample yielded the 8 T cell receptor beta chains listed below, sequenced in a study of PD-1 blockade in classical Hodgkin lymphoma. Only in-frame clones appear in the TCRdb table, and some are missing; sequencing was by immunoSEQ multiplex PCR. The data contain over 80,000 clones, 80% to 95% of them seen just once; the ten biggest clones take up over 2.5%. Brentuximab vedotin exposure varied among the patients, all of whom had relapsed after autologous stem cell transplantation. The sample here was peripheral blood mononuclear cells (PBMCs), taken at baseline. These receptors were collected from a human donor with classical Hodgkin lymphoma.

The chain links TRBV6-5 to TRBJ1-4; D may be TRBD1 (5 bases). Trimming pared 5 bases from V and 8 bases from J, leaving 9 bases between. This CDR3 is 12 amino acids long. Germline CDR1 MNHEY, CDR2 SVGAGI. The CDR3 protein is CASSKGREKLFF. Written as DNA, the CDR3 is TGTGCCAGCAGTAAGGGGCGGGAAAAACTGTTTTTT.

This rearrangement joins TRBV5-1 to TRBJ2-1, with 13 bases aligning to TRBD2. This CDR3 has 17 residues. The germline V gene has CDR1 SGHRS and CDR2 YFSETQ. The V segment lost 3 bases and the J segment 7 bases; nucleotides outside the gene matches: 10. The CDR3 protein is CASSSMTSGRSVNEQFF. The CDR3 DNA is TGCGCCAGCAGCTCAATGACTAGCGGGAGGTCAGTGAATGAGCAGTTCTTC.

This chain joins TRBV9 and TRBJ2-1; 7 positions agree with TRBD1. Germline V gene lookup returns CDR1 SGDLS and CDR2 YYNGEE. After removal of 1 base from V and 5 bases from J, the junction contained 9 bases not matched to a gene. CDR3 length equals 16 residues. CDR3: CASSVQGDPADNEQFF. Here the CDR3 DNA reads TGTGCCAGCAGCGTACAGGGGGACCCGGCTGACAATGAGCAGTTCTTC.

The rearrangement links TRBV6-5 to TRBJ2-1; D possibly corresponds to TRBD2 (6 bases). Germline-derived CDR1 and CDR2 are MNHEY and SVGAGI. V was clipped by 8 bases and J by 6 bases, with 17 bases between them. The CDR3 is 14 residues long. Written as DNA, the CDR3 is TGTGCCAGCTCCGCCTGGGGGGAAGTCAATGAGCAGTTCTTC. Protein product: CASSAWGEVNEQFF.

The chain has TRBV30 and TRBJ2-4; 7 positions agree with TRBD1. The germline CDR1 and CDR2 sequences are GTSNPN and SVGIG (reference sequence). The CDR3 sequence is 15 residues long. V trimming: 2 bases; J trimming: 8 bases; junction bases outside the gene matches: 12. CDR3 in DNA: TGTGCCTGGAGTCGGGACAGAACACGAGCGGACATTCAGTACTTC. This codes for CAWSRDRTRADIQYF.

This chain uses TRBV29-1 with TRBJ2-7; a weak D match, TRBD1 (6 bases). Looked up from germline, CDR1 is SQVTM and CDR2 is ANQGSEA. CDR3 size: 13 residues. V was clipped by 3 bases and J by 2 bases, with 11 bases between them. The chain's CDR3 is CSVEGQGTYEQYF. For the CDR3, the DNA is TGCAGCGTTGAGGGACAAGGTACCTACGAGCAGTACTTC.

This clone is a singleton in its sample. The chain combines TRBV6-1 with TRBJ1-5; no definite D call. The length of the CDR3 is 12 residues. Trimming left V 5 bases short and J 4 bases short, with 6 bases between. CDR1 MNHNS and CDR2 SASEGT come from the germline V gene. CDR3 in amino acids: CASSRSNQPQHF. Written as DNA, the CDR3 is TGTGCCAGCAGTCGGAGTAATCAGCCCCAGCATTTT.

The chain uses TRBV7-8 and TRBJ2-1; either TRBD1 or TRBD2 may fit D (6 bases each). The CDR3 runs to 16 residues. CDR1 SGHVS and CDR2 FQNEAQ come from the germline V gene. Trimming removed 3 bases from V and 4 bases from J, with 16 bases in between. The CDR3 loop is CASSLGASALYNEQFF. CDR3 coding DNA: TGTGCCAGCAGCTTGGGGGCTAGCGCGTTATACAATGAGCAGTTCTTC.